A selection of T cell receptor beta chains follows, all from one sample in a study of blood T cell repertoires in COVID-19. Measured with immunoSEQ multiplex PCR; TCRdb has only the in-frame clones, and not every one. The sample gives about 670,000 clones, 90% of which show up once; about 0.24% is in the top ten. Source material: peripheral blood. The origin of the receptors is a woman aged 18-29 years with acute or convalescent COVID-19. Both conserved end residues are part of each CDR3. The D gene is left open where the match is weak. Clone sizes are given selectively: once, few, many, or a class where the clone is expanded.

CASSAVGEIIQPQHF,TGTGCCAGCAGCGCCGTCGGGGAAATAATACAGCCCCAGCATTTT,TRBV7-9,.,.,TRBJ1-5
CASGSYGYTF,TGTGCCAGCGGTTCATATGGCTACACCTTC,TRBV6-5,once,.,TRBJ1-2
CASSLRLSQATYTF,TGTGCCAGCAGCTTACGTTTGTCACAGGCCACCTACACCTTC,TRBV11-2,.,.,TRBJ1-2
CASSLWGVVTEAFF,TGTGCCAGCAGCTTGTGGGGGGTTGTGACTGAAGCTTTCTTT,TRBV5-4,.,.,TRBJ1-1
CASSYPGGEFSTDTQYF,TGTGCCAGCAGTTACCCAGGGGGAGAGTTTAGCACAGATACGCAGTATTTT,TRBV6-2/TRBV6-3,.,TRBD1,TRBJ2-3
CASSLWTSGEADTQYF,TGTGCCAGCAGCCTCTGGACTAGCGGGGAAGCAGATACGCAGTATTTT,TRBV7-9,.,TRBD2,TRBJ2-3
CSVKGLPNTEAFF,TGCAGCGTTAAGGGACTACCGAACACTGAAGCTTTCTTT,TRBV29-1,once,.,TRBJ1-1
CASSLTTDTQYF,TGCGCCAGCAGCCTAACCACAGATACGCAGTATTTT,TRBV5-1,.,.,TRBJ2-3
CASSKVRGEMVGTDTQYF,TGTGCCAGCAGCAAGGTACGGGGGGAGATGGTCGGCACAGATACGCAGTATTTT,TRBV3-1/TRBV3-2,.,TRBD2,TRBJ2-3
CASRMEGAAWQFF,TGTGCCAGCAGAATGGAGGGAGCGGCGTGGCAGTTCTTC,TRBV5-4,.,.,TRBJ2-1
CASSLAPGGGQPQHF,TGCGCCAGCAGCTTGGCACCAGGGGGTGGTCAGCCCCAGCATTTT,TRBV5-1,.,TRBD1,TRBJ1-5
CASSHAPGTLGYTF,TGTGCCAGCAGTCACGCCCCGGGTACTCTCGGCTACACCTTC,TRBV27,once,.,TRBJ1-2
CASKGTDSNQPQHF,TGTGCCAGCAAAGGGACAGATAGCAATCAGCCCCAGCATTTT,TRBV27,.,TRBD1,TRBJ1-5
CASSMDRGSYGYTF,TGCGCCAGCAGCATGGACAGGGGTTCCTATGGCTACACCTTC,TRBV5-1,.,TRBD1,TRBJ1-2
CASSPGTGTTDTQYF,TGTGCCAGCAGCCCCGGGACTGGAACCACAGATACGCAGTATTTT,TRBV9,once,.,TRBJ2-3
CASSDQGAAGGYTF,TGTGCCAGCAGTGACCAGGGGGCAGCGGGGGGCTACACCTTC,TRBV6-1,.,TRBD1,TRBJ1-2
CASSQTSPGGPGEKLFF,TGCGCCAGCAGCCAAACTTCCCCCGGGGGGCCTGGTGAAAAACTGTTTTTT,TRBV4-3,.,.,TRBJ1-4
CASSSSGLAVPYNEQFF,TGCGCCAGCAGCTCGTCGGGACTAGCGGTCCCCTACAATGAGCAGTTCTTC,TRBV5-1,.,TRBD2,TRBJ2-1
CASSDPSGRRGYEQYF,TGTGCCAGCAGTGACCCTAGTGGTCGACGGGGCTACGAGCAGTACTTC,TRBV6-1,.,.,TRBJ2-7
CASSTDRGTSPLHF,TGTGCCAGTAGCACAGACAGGGGGACTTCACCCCTCCACTTT,TRBV19,.,TRBD1,TRBJ1-6
CASTSFNSLGEQFF,TGTGCCAGCACCTCTTTTAACAGTCTTGGTGAGCAGTTCTTC,TRBV7-2,.,.,TRBJ2-1
CASSRDADGYTF,TGCGCCAGCAGCCGCGACGCGGATGGCTACACCTTC,TRBV4-1,.,.,TRBJ1-2
CASSPRLARSSYNEQFF,TGTGCCAGCAGCCCTCGGCTAGCCCGTAGCTCCTACAATGAGCAGTTCTTC,TRBV9,.,.,TRBJ2-1
CASRSEPGQYLNGELFF,TGTGCCAGCAGATCCGAACCGGGACAGTATCTTAACGGGGAGCTGTTTTTT,TRBV21-1,.,.,TRBJ2-2
CASSERAGDSYNEQFF,TGTGCCAGCAGTGAACGGGCGGGGGATTCCTACAATGAGCAGTTCTTC,TRBV6-1,.,TRBD2,TRBJ2-1
CASSTPTTGDGHEQYF,TGTGCCAGTAGTACCCCCACGACAGGAGATGGGCACGAGCAGTACTTC,TRBV19,.,.,TRBJ2-7
CASRLRGDTGELFF,TGTGCCAGCAGGCTGCGGGGGGACACCGGGGAGCTGTTTTTT,TRBV2,.,TRBD2,TRBJ2-2
CASRSGGEDSPLHF,TGTGCCAGCAGGTCAGGGGGTGAGGATTCACCCCTCCACTTT,TRBV27,.,TRBD1,TRBJ1-6
CASSATDYSPLHF,TGTGCCAGCAGTGCGACAGATTATTCACCCCTCCACTTT,TRBV6-4,.,.,TRBJ1-6
CASSLAGTVITEAFF,TGTGCCAGCAGCTTGGCCGGGACAGTCATTACCGAAGCTTTCTTT,TRBV5-6,.,TRBD1,TRBJ1-1
CASSPPGGRNYGYTF,TGTGCCAGCAGCCCACCCGGGGGGCGTAACTATGGCTACACCTTC,TRBV7-2,.,.,TRBJ1-2
CASSVGGFPTNEKLFF,TGTGCCAGCAGCGTAGGAGGGTTCCCAACTAATGAAAAACTGTTTTTT,TRBV9,.,.,TRBJ1-4
CSVIYNYGYTF,TGCAGCGTCATCTATAACTATGGCTACACCTTC,TRBV29-1,.,.,TRBJ1-2
CATATGERGYTF,TGTGCCACCGCGACAGGGGAGAGGGGCTACACCTTC,TRBV24-1,.,TRBD1,TRBJ1-2
CASSNSTSGVNTGELFF,TGTGCCAGCAGCAATTCTACTTCCGGGGTCAACACCGGGGAGCTGTTTTTT,TRBV7-3,.,.,TRBJ2-2
CAWYSVGNTIYF,TGTGCCTGGTACAGTGTCGGAAACACCATATATTTT,TRBV30,.,.,TRBJ1-3
CATGGRADTGELFF,TGTGCCACCGGAGGGAGGGCGGACACCGGGGAGCTGTTTTTT,TRBV10-3,.,TRBD2,TRBJ2-2
CASSPTSGGAYNEQFF,TGTGCCAGCAGCCCTACTAGCGGGGGGGCCTACAATGAGCAGTTCTTC,TRBV5-4,.,TRBD2,TRBJ2-1
CASSLEQGNQPQHF,TGTGCCAGCAGTTTAGAACAGGGCAATCAGCCCCAGCATTTT,TRBV2,few,.,TRBJ1-5
CASSFGSGYTF,TGTGCCAGCAGCTTTGGGAGCGGCTACACCTTC,TRBV7-9,.,.,TRBJ1-2
CASSPHPGDTQYF,TGTGCCAGCAGCCCTCACCCCGGAGATACGCAGTATTTT,TRBV6-6,.,.,TRBJ2-3
CATVPDRGNYGYTF,TGTGCCACCGTGCCGGACAGGGGGAACTATGGCTACACCTTC,TRBV6-5,.,TRBD1,TRBJ1-2
CASSLGGLANTEAFF,TGTGCCAGCAGCTTAGGAGGGCTGGCGAACACTGAAGCTTTCTTT,TRBV11-3,.,.,TRBJ1-1
CASELGSNQPQHF,TGTGCCAGTGAACTCGGTAGCAATCAGCCCCAGCATTTT,TRBV19,few,.,TRBJ1-5
CASSARTSGGHRGTDTQYF,TGTGCCAGCAGTGCCCGGACTAGCGGGGGCCACAGGGGCACAGATACGCAGTATTTT,TRBV28,.,TRBD2,TRBJ2-3
CASSYLVTKNIQYF,TGTGCCAGCAGCTATTTAGTTACCAAAAACATTCAGTACTTC,TRBV5-6,.,.,TRBJ2-4
CASSLESVALNTGELFF,TGTGCCAGCAGCTTAGAAAGCGTCGCCCTTAACACCGGGGAGCTGTTTTTT,TRBV11-3,.,.,TRBJ2-2
CASTPRRVGGYTF,TGTGCCAGCACCCCAAGGAGGGTCGGGGGCTACACCTTC,TRBV7-2,.,.,TRBJ1-2
CASSNLLNTGELFF,TGTGCCAGCAGTAACTTACTGAACACCGGGGAGCTGTTTTTT,TRBV6-6,.,.,TRBJ2-2
CASSPSNTEAFF,TGCGCCAGCAGTCCCTCTAACACTGAAGCTTTCTTT,TRBV5-1,.,.,TRBJ1-1
CASSEPSRDNNSPLHF,TGTGCCAGCAGTGAACCCTCACGGGACAATAATTCACCCCTCCACTTT,TRBV25-1,.,.,TRBJ1-6
CASSLEAGYHSYEQYF,TGTGCCAGCAGCTTGGAAGCCGGGTATCACTCCTACGAGCAGTACTTC,TRBV5-6,.,.,TRBJ2-7
CASSAGLAGGFYNEQFF,TGTGCCAGCAGCGCGGGACTAGCGGGGGGGTTCTACAATGAGCAGTTCTTC,TRBV11-2,.,TRBD2,TRBJ2-1
CASSQESAGGFYGYTF,TGCGCCAGCAGCCAAGAATCGGCAGGGGGCTTCTATGGCTACACCTTC,TRBV4-3,once,TRBD1,TRBJ1-2
CASSYAAGPNTEAFF,TGTGCCAGCAGTTACGCGGCAGGGCCGAACACTGAAGCTTTCTTT,TRBV6-5,.,.,TRBJ1-1
CASSLDGVSNQPQHF,TGCGCCAGCAGCTTGGACGGGGTTAGCAATCAGCCCCAGCATTTT,TRBV5-1,once,.,TRBJ1-5